Described below is a single TCR beta chain sequence and its context. Its antigen is still unknown. No qualities accompany the bases; no much larger clone lies one base away. This specimen belongs to a study of blood T cell repertoires in COVID-19 (dated by TCRdb to about 2020). Concerning the study at large: Samples covering the acute and convalescent phases of COVID-19 were provided by collaborators in the United States, Italy and Spain. The material from the prospective study consisted of cDNA or gDNA derived from T cells, B-cell-depleted T cells, or PBMCs. Deeply sampled blood TCRbeta repertoires from subjects exposed to, actively infected with, or recovered from COVID-19 were included in the dataset. The repertoires were made available in a free public database intended to serve as a resource for research on the immune response to SARS-CoV-2. The samples were drawn from two sources: the first 160 participants of the ongoing ImmuneRACE study, and 1,200 or so subjects contributed by 6 global collaborators. Sample metadata almost always included a de-identified subject ID, COVID-19 status, age in years and sex. HLA class I and class II types, where available, came from metadata supplied by the sample provider rather than from assay-based typing. Overall study results and their limits: The quantity of clinical and demographic metadata differed by source and by participant and was supplied without curation.

Collaborating institutions collected whole blood in K2EDTA tubes following their own protocols. Collaborator samples were shipped for TCRbeta analysis as frozen whole blood, isolated PBMCs, or DNA extracted from either sample type. CDR1 MNHEY and CDR2 SVGAGI were looked up in the germline V gene. Including cysteine and phenylalanine, the CDR3 has 14 amino acids. Only CDR3 DNA remains: 42 bases, in frame from the first base. Trimming removed 4 bases from V and 4 bases from J, leaving 8 bases between the germline ends. TCRbeta CDR3 regions were amplified from genomic DNA by means of the immunoSEQ Assay, a bias-controlled multiplex PCR. Per the source publication's procedure: The number of nucleated cells in each sample was estimated by amplification of reference gene primers within the assay. Sequence reads were collapsed and filtered to measure the absolute abundance of every unique TCRbeta CDR3 rearrangement. For each sample, productive Simpson clonality was calculated as the square root of Simpson's diversity index over productive rearrangements. The clones in this table, taken by TCRdb from immuneACCESS, are in-frame only. Not every clone is retained; where verified, under half of the shortfall comes from an unresolved V gene, and the cause of the rest is unknown. V, J and clone size derive from that table, while D and trimming were established from the DNA sequence. A total of 110,000 or so clones appear in this sample, 80% of them only once. In total, the top ten clones hold about 4.7% of the sample.

This sequence was found in a human donor in a cohort sampled during active or convalescent COVID-19. The sequenced material came from peripheral blood. The sequence is built from TRBV6-5 and TRBJ1-6, with no confidently assigned D gene. This receptor carries the CDR3 CASSSLRYNSPLHF. DNA sequence: TGTGCCAGCAGTTCCCTACGTTATAATTCACCCCTCCACTTT.